The 14 T cell receptor beta chains below come from one sample, sequenced in a study of blood T cell repertoires in COVID-19. TCRdb's table, derived via immunoSEQ multiplex PCR, lists solely in-frame clones and lacks some. The sample shows hundreds of thousands of clones, around 88% of them seen only once. The material sequenced was PBMCs or T cells enriched from blood (not recorded which). Source of these receptors: a woman aged 40 to 49 with acute COVID-19.

The CDR3 sequence: CASSASADTEAFF. For the CDR3, the DNA is TGTGCCAGCTCGGCTAGTGCGGACACTGAAGCTTTCTTT. V usage is TRBV18 and J usage is TRBJ1-1; unclear D gene. CDR1 is KGHSH and CDR2 is LQKENI in the germline V gene. There are 13 residues in the CDR3. V was clipped by 6 bases and J by 3 bases, with 11 bases between them.

This chain joins TRBV19 and TRBJ2-7; D is undetermined. Germline V gene lookup returns CDR1 LNHDA and CDR2 SQIVND (reference sequence). This CDR3 is 13 amino acids long. V was trimmed by 0 bases and J by 4 bases, leaving 7 bases between them. In DNA, the CDR3 is TGTGCCAGTAGTATAGAACGCGGATACGAGCAGTACTTC. Its translation is CASSIERGYEQYF.

V usage is TRBV6-5 and J usage is TRBJ1-1; weak D call: TRBD1 (6 bases). Germline CDR1 MNHEY, CDR2 SVGAGI. CDR3 length equals 15 residues. Trimming stripped 6 bases from V and 5 bases from J, with 19 bases between. In DNA form, the CDR3 reads TGTGCCAGCAGAAGGGGGATACAACGAACAACTGAAGCTTTCTTT. Encoded protein: CASRRGIQRTTEAFF.

The chain uses TRBV28 and TRBJ1-5; possible D gene TRBD1, 5 bases. V was shortened by 2 bases and J by 7 bases, with 15 bases between the two germline ends. The CDR3 sequence is 15 residues long. Germline lookup yields CDR1 MDHEN and CDR2 SYDVKM. In DNA, the CDR3 is TGTGCCAGCAGTTTACCCATTCAGGGTCCCCAGCCCCAGCATTTT. It specifies CASSLPIQGPQPQHF.

This chain joins TRBV3-1 (or the pseudogene TRBV3-2) and TRBJ1-1; weak D call: TRBD1 (5 bases). The V and J ends lost 0 bases and 6 bases respectively, with 14 bases between them. The V gene's germline CDR1 is LGHDT and CDR2 YNNKEL (reference sequence). The CDR3 length is 15 residues. CDR3 region: CASSQDQGGYSEAFF. CDR3 sequence (DNA): TGTGCCAGCAGCCAAGACCAGGGTGGGTACTCTGAAGCTTTCTTT.

The V gene is TRBV18, the J gene TRBJ1-1, with a possible D match to TRBD1 (6 bases). The CDR3 length is 18 residues. The V gene's germline CDR1 is KGHSH and CDR2 LQKENI. V was cut by 3 bases and J by 1 base, with 21 bases left in between. CDR3 loop: CASSPNLGRSGENTEAFF. As DNA, the CDR3 is TGTGCCAGCTCACCTAATTTGGGTCGGTCAGGGGAGAACACTGAAGCTTTCTTT.

The chain is built from TRBV19 and TRBJ1-4, with TRBD1 matching over 7 bases. Germline trimming cut 4 bases from V and 6 bases from J; bases unmatched to any gene: 5. CDR1 and CDR2 from the germline V gene are LNHDA and SQIVND (reference sequence). The CDR3 runs 14 residues. In DNA, the CDR3 is TGTGCCAGTAGTAGAACAGGGGAGCATGAAAAACTGTTTTTT. Amino acid sequence: CASSRTGEHEKLFF.

The chain carries TRBV30 and TRBJ2-7; 12 nucleotides line up with TRBD2. The germline gives CDR1 GTSNPN, CDR2 SVGIG (reference sequence). The CDR3 extends over 15 amino acids. V shed 3 bases and J 4 bases; nucleotides not matched to a gene: 7. The CDR3 sequence: CAWSAGTSGLYEQYV. The CDR3 region has the DNA TGTGCCTGGAGCGCCGGGACTAGCGGGCTTTACGAGCAGTACGTC.

The CDR3 loop reads CASSVQTGSYGYTF. The CDR3, as DNA: TGTGCCAGCAGTGTCCAAACAGGTTCCTATGGCTACACCTTC. The chain has TRBV9 and TRBJ1-2, with a tentative D call TRBD1 (5 bases). The germline CDR1 and CDR2 sequences are SGDLS and YYNGEE. The V and J ends lost 5 bases and 4 bases respectively, with 15 bases between them. The CDR3 loop spans 14 amino acids.

J is TRBJ2-7 and V is TRBV11-3, with TRBD2 matching 13 bases. There are 19 residues in the CDR3. The germline V gene encodes CDR1 SGHNT and CDR2 YENEEA. V shed 0 bases and J 4 bases; nucleotides not matched to a gene: 12. In DNA form, the CDR3 reads TGTGCCAGCAGCTTAGAGACTCCGGGACTAGCGGGGCCGCTTTACGAGCAGTACTTC. Its protein product is CASSLETPGLAGPLYEQYF. Full variable domain (outside the CDR3, taken from reference TRBV11-3 and TRBJ2-7): EAGVVQSPRYKIIEKKQPVAFWCNPISGHNTLYWYLQNLGQGPELLIRYENEEAVDDSQLPKDRFSAERLKGVDSTLKIQPAELGDSAVYLCASSLETPGLAGPLYEQYFGPGTRLTVT.

This chain joins TRBV11-2 and TRBJ1-1; D is unresolved. The germline CDR1 and CDR2 sequences are SGHAT and FQNNGV. This CDR3 region has 18 residues. Between the trimmed V and J ends, which lost 3 bases and 0 bases, there was a span of 20 bases. The CDR3 nucleotides read TGTGCCAGCAGCTTCCGAGATAAGGCAAGCGCCGTGAACACTGAAGCTTTCTTT. It encodes CASSFRDKASAVNTEAFF.

The chain has TRBV7-3 and TRBJ2-2; TRBD2 matches 8 bases. CDR3 length equals 14 residues. Germline lookup yields CDR1 SGHTA and CDR2 FQGTGA. V lost 3 bases to trimming and J lost 6 bases; unmatched junction nucleotides: 3. This CDR3 reads CASSFKRESGELFF. The CDR3 nucleotides read TGTGCCAGCAGCTTTAAGCGGGAGTCCGGGGAGCTGTTTTTT.

The table lists this clone with a count of one. The chain uses TRBV5-4 and TRBJ2-1; 13 bases are shared with TRBD2. There are 16 residues in the CDR3. The V gene end was trimmed by 2 bases and the J gene end by 2 bases; junction bases not matched to a gene: 1. The germline V gene encodes CDR1 SGHNT and CDR2 YYREEE (reference sequence). The chain's CDR3 is CASSLLAGGTYNEQFF. The CDR3 DNA is TGTGCCAGCAGCTTACTAGCGGGAGGGACCTACAATGAGCAGTTCTTC. Supplemented by reference TRBV5-4 and TRBJ2-1, the full variable domain reads ETGVTQSPTHLIKTRGQQVTLRCSSQSGHNTVSWYQQALGQGPQFIFQYYREEENGRGNFPPRFSGLQFPNYSSELNVNALELDDSALYLCASSLLAGGTYNEQFFGPGTRLTVL.

The chain has TRBV10-3 and TRBJ1-6; D gene uncertain. This CDR3 spans 17 amino acids. V gave up 0 bases and J gave up 7 bases, with 16 bases separating them. Germline CDR1 is ENHRY and CDR2 is SYGVKD. CDR3 in DNA: TGTGCCATCAGTGAGTCAGGGTACTTGGGAGAAAATTCACCCCTCCACTTT. Encoded protein: CAISESGYLGENSPLHF.